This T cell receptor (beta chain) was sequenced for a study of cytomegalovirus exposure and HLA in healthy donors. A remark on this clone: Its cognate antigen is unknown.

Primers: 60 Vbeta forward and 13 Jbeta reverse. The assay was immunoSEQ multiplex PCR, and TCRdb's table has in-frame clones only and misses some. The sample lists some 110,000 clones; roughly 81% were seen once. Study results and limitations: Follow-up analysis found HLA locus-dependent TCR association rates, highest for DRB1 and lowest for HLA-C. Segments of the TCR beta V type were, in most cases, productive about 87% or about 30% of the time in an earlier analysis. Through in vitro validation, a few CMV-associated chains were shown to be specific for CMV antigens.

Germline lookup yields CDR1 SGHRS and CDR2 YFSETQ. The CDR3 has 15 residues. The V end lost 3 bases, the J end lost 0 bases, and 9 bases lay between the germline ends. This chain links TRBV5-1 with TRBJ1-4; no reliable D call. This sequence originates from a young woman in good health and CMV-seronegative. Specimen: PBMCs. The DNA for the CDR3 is TGCGCCAGCAGCTCCGGGAGCTCAACTAATGAAAAACTGTTTTTT. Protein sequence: CASSSGSSTNEKLFF.